This is a list of T cell receptor beta chains from one sample in a study of shared clonotypes between healthy human individuals. Method: immunoSEQ multiplex PCR; TCRdb's copy keeps in-frame clones and lacks some. The sample includes roughly 720,000 clones, around 91% of them seen just once. The sample taken for sequencing was memory CD8+ T cells from PBMCs. All receptors derive from a man younger than 35 in good health. Some clones in this sample may be carry-over from other donors' samples. Both conserved end residues are part of each CDR3. The D gene is left open where the match is weak. Expanded clones get a size class; other rows say once, few or many, or leave the size out.

j_gene: TRBJ2-7
d_gene: TRBD2
abundance: .
v_gene: TRBV29-1
CDR3nt: TGTAGCGTTGAAGAAGGAGGGAGGGCCCGTTACGAGCAGTACTTC
CDR3aa: CSVEEGGRARYEQYF

j_gene: TRBJ2-1
d_gene: TRBD2
abundance: few
v_gene: TRBV6-6
CDR3nt: TGTGCCAGCAGCCCGAAGGGACTAAACAGTGAGCAGTTCTTC
CDR3aa: CASSPKGLNSEQFF

j_gene: TRBJ2-7
d_gene: .
abundance: .
v_gene: TRBV2
CDR3nt: TGTGCCAGCACGAATATCGAAGCCTACGAGCAGTACTTC
CDR3aa: CASTNIEAYEQYF

j_gene: TRBJ2-5
d_gene: TRBD2
abundance: .
v_gene: TRBV2
CDR3nt: TGTGCCAGCAGTGAAGCGGAGGAGACGGGAGGGTCAGAGACCCAGTACTTC
CDR3aa: CASSEAEETGGSETQYF

j_gene: TRBJ1-4
d_gene: .
abundance: .
v_gene: TRBV9
CDR3nt: TGTGCCAGCAGCGGGGGCCTTAATGAAAAACTGTTTTTT
CDR3aa: CASSGGLNEKLFF

j_gene: TRBJ1-3
d_gene: .
abundance: .
v_gene: TRBV6-6
CDR3nt: TGTGCCAGCAGTTACTACAGAGGTGGAAACACCATATATTTT
CDR3aa: CASSYYRGGNTIYF

j_gene: TRBJ1-5
d_gene: TRBD1
abundance: once
v_gene: TRBV9
CDR3nt: TGTGCCAGCAGCGACACAGGGGCCAATCAGCCCCAGCATTTT
CDR3aa: CASSDTGANQPQHF

j_gene: TRBJ2-1
d_gene: .
abundance: .
v_gene: TRBV7-9
CDR3nt: TGTGCCAGCAGCTTAGTAGGCAATGAGCAGTTCTTC
CDR3aa: CASSLVGNEQFF

j_gene: TRBJ1-2
d_gene: .
abundance: .
v_gene: TRBV6-5
CDR3nt: TGTGCCAGCAGTTACGGGTCGGGCTACACCTTC
CDR3aa: CASSYGSGYTF

j_gene: TRBJ2-1
d_gene: .
abundance: .
v_gene: TRBV29-1
CDR3nt: TGCAGCGTTGATGGGGGCGGCTACAATGAGCAGTTCTTC
CDR3aa: CSVDGGGYNEQFF

j_gene: TRBJ1-2
d_gene: TRBD1
abundance: .
v_gene: TRBV9
CDR3nt: TGTGCCAGCAGCGGAACAGGGGGCAACTATGGCTACACCTTC
CDR3aa: CASSGTGGNYGYTF

j_gene: TRBJ1-5
d_gene: .
abundance: .
v_gene: TRBV6-5
CDR3nt: TGTGCCAGCAGTTACTATCGGGATGAGCCCCAGCATTTT
CDR3aa: CASSYYRDEPQHF

j_gene: TRBJ2-2
d_gene: .
abundance: once
v_gene: TRBV23-1
CDR3nt: TGCGCCAGCAGTCAATCCAGGAACACCGGGGAGCTGTTTTTT
CDR3aa: CASSQSRNTGELFF

j_gene: TRBJ1-2
d_gene: .
abundance: many
v_gene: TRBV9
CDR3nt: TGTGCCAGCAGCGTCGGACAGAGTTCGTCCGGAGGCTACACCTTC
CDR3aa: CASSVGQSSSGGYTF

j_gene: TRBJ2-1
d_gene: TRBD1
abundance: .
v_gene: TRBV11-2
CDR3nt: TGTGCCAGCGAATCGACAGGGGGGCGCGCTGAGCAGTTCTTC
CDR3aa: CASESTGGRAEQFF

j_gene: TRBJ2-3
d_gene: .
abundance: .
v_gene: TRBV27
CDR3nt: TGTGCCAGCAGCCCCACGAAGGATACGCAGTATTTT
CDR3aa: CASSPTKDTQYF

j_gene: TRBJ2-2
d_gene: .
abundance: .
v_gene: TRBV28
CDR3nt: TGTGCCACTTGGAGGGCCTTGGACACCGGGGAGCTGTTTTTT
CDR3aa: CATWRALDTGELFF

j_gene: TRBJ2-7
d_gene: .
abundance: .
v_gene: TRBV28
CDR3nt: TGTGCCAGCAGTTTCGAGCAGACAGCTGCTTTAGAGCAGTACTTC
CDR3aa: CASSFEQTAALEQYF

j_gene: TRBJ2-1
d_gene: TRBD1
abundance: .
v_gene: TRBV2
CDR3nt: TGTGCCAGCAGTGACGGCAGGGGGTATGAGCAGTTCTTC
CDR3aa: CASSDGRGYEQFF

j_gene: TRBJ2-6
d_gene: .
abundance: .
v_gene: TRBV21-1
CDR3nt: TGTGCCAGCAGCAAAGGGACGGCTGCCCCTGGGGCCAACGTCCTGACTTTC
CDR3aa: CASSKGTAAPGANVLTF

j_gene: TRBJ2-3
d_gene: TRBD2
abundance: .
v_gene: TRBV7-8
CDR3nt: TGTGCCAGCAGCTTAGCGCTTCGGTCCCTAGCGGGAGCGGGGGTTGGAGATACGCAGTATTTT
CDR3aa: CASSLALRSLAGAGVGDTQYF

j_gene: TRBJ2-3
d_gene: TRBD2
abundance: .
v_gene: TRBV19
CDR3nt: TGTGCCAGTAGTATCCGGGACTATCGCGTAGATACGCAGTATTTT
CDR3aa: CASSIRDYRVDTQYF

j_gene: TRBJ1-2
d_gene: .
abundance: once
v_gene: TRBV19
CDR3nt: TGTGCCAGTAATGGGGGTAGGGGCTACACCTTC
CDR3aa: CASNGGRGYTF

j_gene: TRBJ1-1
d_gene: .
abundance: .
v_gene: TRBV2
CDR3nt: TGTGCCAGCAGTGAAGCGCACCCCACGACCTGGGGGACTGAAGCTTTCTTT
CDR3aa: CASSEAHPTTWGTEAFF

j_gene: TRBJ2-4
d_gene: .
abundance: .
v_gene: TRBV4-1
CDR3nt: TGCGCCAGCAGCCAACGCTGGGTGAACATTCAGTACTTC
CDR3aa: CASSQRWVNIQYF

j_gene: TRBJ2-1
d_gene: .
abundance: .
v_gene: TRBV9
CDR3nt: TGTGCCAGCAGCGTAGGCAGGACCCCCTACAATGAGCAGTTCTTC
CDR3aa: CASSVGRTPYNEQFF

j_gene: TRBJ2-7
d_gene: .
abundance: .
v_gene: TRBV5-8
CDR3nt: TGTGCCAGCAGAGGCGCTACCTACGAGCAGTACTTC
CDR3aa: CASRGATYEQYF

j_gene: TRBJ2-7
d_gene: .
abundance: .
v_gene: TRBV5-8
CDR3nt: TGTGCCAGCAGCTTCGGGTGGAGCTACGAGCAGTACTTC
CDR3aa: CASSFGWSYEQYF

j_gene: TRBJ2-1
d_gene: TRBD2
abundance: .
v_gene: TRBV4-3
CDR3nt: TGCGCCAGCAGCCAAGAAGGGGGTTTGCGGGAGGGCCAATTCCCTGGTGAGCAGTTCTTC
CDR3aa: CASSQEGGLREGQFPGEQFF

j_gene: TRBJ1-6
d_gene: .
abundance: once
v_gene: TRBV30
CDR3nt: TGTGCCTCCCTAGGGGCAGGGCCAAGGTCACCCCTCCACTTT
CDR3aa: CASLGAGPRSPLHF

j_gene: TRBJ2-1
d_gene: TRBD2
abundance: .
v_gene: TRBV7-9
CDR3nt: TGTGCCAGCAGCTTCCGGGAGGGGTACAATGAGCAGTTCTTC
CDR3aa: CASSFREGYNEQFF

j_gene: TRBJ2-7
d_gene: .
abundance: .
v_gene: TRBV2
CDR3nt: TGTGCCAGCAGTCCAAGGGGGGGGCGATACGAGCAGTACTTC
CDR3aa: CASSPRGGRYEQYF

j_gene: TRBJ2-2
d_gene: TRBD2
abundance: once
v_gene: TRBV10-3
CDR3nt: TGTGCCATCAGTGAGTCCCTGCGGCGGGAGGCGAACACCGGGGAGCTGTTTTTT
CDR3aa: CAISESLRREANTGELFF

j_gene: TRBJ2-5
d_gene: TRBD2
abundance: .
v_gene: TRBV7-9
CDR3nt: TGTGCCAGCAGCTCATTACTCCTTAGCGGGAGGGGGCAAGAGACCCAGTACTTC
CDR3aa: CASSSLLLSGRGQETQYF

j_gene: TRBJ1-5
d_gene: .
abundance: .
v_gene: TRBV7-6
CDR3nt: TGTGCCAGCAGCTTAGGAGGCTCTGTTGGGGCGCGTGGCAATCAGCCCCAGCATTTT
CDR3aa: CASSLGGSVGARGNQPQHF

j_gene: TRBJ1-2
d_gene: TRBD1
abundance: .
v_gene: TRBV5-1
CDR3nt: TGCGCCAGCAGCTTGGCCCCTGAGGACAGGGAGAATGGCTACACCTTC
CDR3aa: CASSLAPEDRENGYTF

j_gene: TRBJ2-1
d_gene: .
abundance: .
v_gene: TRBV9
CDR3nt: TGTGCCAGCAGCGTAAAGGAGACCAGCTCCTACAATGAGCAGTTCTTC
CDR3aa: CASSVKETSSYNEQFF

j_gene: TRBJ2-7
d_gene: TRBD2
abundance: .
v_gene: TRBV7-2
CDR3nt: TGTGCCAGCAGCAAAGCGGGAGCCTACGAGCAGTACTTC
CDR3aa: CASSKAGAYEQYF

j_gene: TRBJ1-5
d_gene: .
abundance: .
v_gene: TRBV7-8
CDR3nt: TGTGCCAGCAGCCCCCTCCTTACAGGGAATCAGCCCCAGCATTTT
CDR3aa: CASSPLLTGNQPQHF

j_gene: TRBJ2-4
d_gene: .
abundance: few
v_gene: TRBV6-1
CDR3nt: TGTGCCAGCAGTGAAGTCGGGGTCCCAAACATTCAGTACTTC
CDR3aa: CASSEVGVPNIQYF

j_gene: TRBJ2-7
d_gene: .
abundance: .
v_gene: TRBV6-5
CDR3nt: TGTGCCAGCAGTCCCCGACTAGGCTACTCCCACGAGCAGTACTTC
CDR3aa: CASSPRLGYSHEQYF

j_gene: TRBJ2-5
d_gene: .
abundance: .
v_gene: TRBV9
CDR3nt: TGTGCCAGCAGCGTAAGCCCCGGCCGAGGCGGGACCCAGTACTTC
CDR3aa: CASSVSPGRGGTQYF

j_gene: TRBJ2-1
d_gene: .
abundance: .
v_gene: TRBV2
CDR3nt: TGTGCCAGCAGTGGCAAGGGGTCCATCACCTACAATGAGCAGTTCTTC
CDR3aa: CASSGKGSITYNEQFF

j_gene: TRBJ2-7
d_gene: TRBD2
abundance: .
v_gene: TRBV5-8
CDR3nt: TGTGCCAGCAGCCTTAGCGGGGTTCCCTACGAGCAGTACTTC
CDR3aa: CASSLSGVPYEQYF

j_gene: TRBJ1-1
d_gene: TRBD1
abundance: .
v_gene: TRBV5-1
CDR3nt: TGCGCCAGCAGCCCGCGGACAGGCGGTGAAGCTTTCTTT
CDR3aa: CASSPRTGGEAFF

j_gene: TRBJ2-1
d_gene: .
abundance: .
v_gene: TRBV19
CDR3nt: TGTGCCAGTAGTATGATCAAATCTGACCCACACAATGAGCAGTTCTTC
CDR3aa: CASSMIKSDPHNEQFF

j_gene: TRBJ2-3
d_gene: .
abundance: few
v_gene: TRBV27
CDR3nt: TGTGCCAGCAGTTTGTTGGCGGGGCCAGGCACAGATACGCAGTATTTT
CDR3aa: CASSLLAGPGTDTQYF

j_gene: TRBJ2-3
d_gene: TRBD2
abundance: .
v_gene: TRBV28
CDR3nt: TGTGCCAGCAGCTCACTAGCGGGGGGAGATACGCAGTATTTT
CDR3aa: CASSSLAGGDTQYF

j_gene: TRBJ2-1
d_gene: TRBD1
abundance: .
v_gene: TRBV5-5
CDR3nt: TGTGCCAGCAGCGTCGACAGGGCAAGCTACAATGAGCAGTTCTTC
CDR3aa: CASSVDRASYNEQFF

j_gene: TRBJ2-5
d_gene: TRBD2
abundance: .
v_gene: TRBV19
CDR3nt: TGTGCCAGTAGTTATAGCGGGAGGATTGAGACCCAGTACTTC
CDR3aa: CASSYSGRIETQYF

j_gene: TRBJ1-1
d_gene: .
abundance: few
v_gene: TRBV28
CDR3nt: TGTGCCAGCAGTTTAGTCTTAAACACTGAAGCTTTCTTT
CDR3aa: CASSLVLNTEAFF

j_gene: TRBJ2-2
d_gene: .
abundance: .
v_gene: TRBV7-9
CDR3nt: TGTGCCAGCAGCTTATTGTCAGGGGAGGACACCGGGGAGCTGTTTTTT
CDR3aa: CASSLLSGEDTGELFF

j_gene: TRBJ1-2
d_gene: .
abundance: .
v_gene: TRBV13
CDR3nt: TGTGCCAGCAGCAGCGGGAGGGCGACTAACTATGGCTACACCTTC
CDR3aa: CASSSGRATNYGYTF

j_gene: TRBJ2-7
d_gene: TRBD2
abundance: .
v_gene: TRBV27
CDR3nt: TGTGCCAGCACCAAACTAGCGGGAGTAGTTCCTTCCGAGCAGTACTTC
CDR3aa: CASTKLAGVVPSEQYF

j_gene: TRBJ2-7
d_gene: .
abundance: .
v_gene: TRBV11-3
CDR3nt: TGTGCCAGCAGCTTAGCGGCAGCCTACGAGCAGTACTTC
CDR3aa: CASSLAAAYEQYF

j_gene: TRBJ2-1
d_gene: TRBD2
abundance: .
v_gene: TRBV29-1
CDR3nt: TGCAGCGTTGAGGGACTAGCAGTCAATGAGCAGTTCTTC
CDR3aa: CSVEGLAVNEQFF

j_gene: TRBJ2-5
d_gene: .
abundance: .
v_gene: TRBV28
CDR3nt: TGTGCCAGCAGTCCGCAGCAGGGGGGCTGGGTGGGGTCCCAGTACTTC
CDR3aa: CASSPQQGGWVGSQYF